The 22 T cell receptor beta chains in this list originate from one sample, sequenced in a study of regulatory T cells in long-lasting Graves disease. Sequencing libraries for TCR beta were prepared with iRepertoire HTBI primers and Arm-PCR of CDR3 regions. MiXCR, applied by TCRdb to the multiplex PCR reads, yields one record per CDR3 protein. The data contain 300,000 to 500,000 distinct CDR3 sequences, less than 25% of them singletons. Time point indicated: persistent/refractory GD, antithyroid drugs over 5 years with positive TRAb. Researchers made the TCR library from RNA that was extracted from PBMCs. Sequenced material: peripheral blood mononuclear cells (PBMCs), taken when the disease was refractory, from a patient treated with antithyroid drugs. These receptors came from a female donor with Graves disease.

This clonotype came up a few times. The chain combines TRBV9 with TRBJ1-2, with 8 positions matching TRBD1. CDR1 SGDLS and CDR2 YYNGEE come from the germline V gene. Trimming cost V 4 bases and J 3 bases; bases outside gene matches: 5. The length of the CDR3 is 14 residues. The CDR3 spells CASSPRTGHYGYTF. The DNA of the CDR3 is TGTGCCAGCAGCCCGCGGACAGGGCACTATGGCTACACCTTC.

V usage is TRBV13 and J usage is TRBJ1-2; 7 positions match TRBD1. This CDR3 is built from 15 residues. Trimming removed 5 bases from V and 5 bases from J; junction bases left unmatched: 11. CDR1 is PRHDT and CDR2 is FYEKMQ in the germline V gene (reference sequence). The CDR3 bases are TGTGCCAGCAGCAGACGGACAGGCGAAGTATATGGCTACACCTTC. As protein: CASSRRTGEVYGYTF.

The CDR3: CASSPRRGDGYTF. Here the CDR3 DNA reads TGTGCCAGCTCACCACGCAGGGGCGATGGCTACACCTTC. This chain connects TRBV18 to TRBJ1-2; D is perhaps TRBD1 (6 bases). Trimming stripped 1 base from V and 6 bases from J, with 9 bases between. CDR3 length equals 13 residues. Germline CDR1 is KGHSH and CDR2 is LQKENI.

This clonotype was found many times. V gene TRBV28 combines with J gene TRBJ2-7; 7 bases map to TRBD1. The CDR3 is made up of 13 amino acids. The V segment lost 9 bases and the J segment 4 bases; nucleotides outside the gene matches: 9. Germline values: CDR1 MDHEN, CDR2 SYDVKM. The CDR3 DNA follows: TGTGCCAGTAGAACAGGGGTAAAGTACGAGCAGTACTTC. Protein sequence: CASRTGVKYEQYF.

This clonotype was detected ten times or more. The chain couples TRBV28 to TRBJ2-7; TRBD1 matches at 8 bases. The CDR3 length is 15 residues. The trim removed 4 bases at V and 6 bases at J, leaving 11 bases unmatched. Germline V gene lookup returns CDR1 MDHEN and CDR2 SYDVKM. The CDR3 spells CASSSNGQGLGEQYF. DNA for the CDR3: TGTGCCAGCAGTTCTAACGGACAGGGATTAGGCGAGCAGTACTTC.

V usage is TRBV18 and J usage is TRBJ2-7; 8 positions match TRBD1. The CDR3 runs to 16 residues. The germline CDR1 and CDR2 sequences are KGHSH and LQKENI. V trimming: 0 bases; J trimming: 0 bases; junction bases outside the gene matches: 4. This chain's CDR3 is CASSPPSQGASYEQYF. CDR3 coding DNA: TGTGCCAGCTCACCACCGTCCCAGGGGGCCTCCTACGAGCAGTACTTC.

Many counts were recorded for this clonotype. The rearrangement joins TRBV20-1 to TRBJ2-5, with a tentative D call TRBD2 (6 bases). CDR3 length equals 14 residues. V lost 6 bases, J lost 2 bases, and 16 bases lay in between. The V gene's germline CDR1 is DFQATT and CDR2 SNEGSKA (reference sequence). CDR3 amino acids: CSAAPLAQQETQYF. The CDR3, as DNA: TGCAGTGCCGCCCCCCTAGCGCAGCAAGAGACCCAGTACTTC.

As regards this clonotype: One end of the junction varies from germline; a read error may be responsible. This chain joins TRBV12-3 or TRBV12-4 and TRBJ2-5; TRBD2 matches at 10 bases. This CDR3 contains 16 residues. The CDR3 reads CASSLGTSGPPETQHF. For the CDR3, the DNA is TGTGCCAGCAGTTTAGGGACTAGCGGCCCTCCAGAGACCCAGCACTTC.

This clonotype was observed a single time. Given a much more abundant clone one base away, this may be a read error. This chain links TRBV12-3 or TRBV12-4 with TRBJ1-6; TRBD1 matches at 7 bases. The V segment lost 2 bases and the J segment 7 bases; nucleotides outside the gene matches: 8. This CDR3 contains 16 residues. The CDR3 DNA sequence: TGTGCCAGCAGTTTAAGACAGGGACTAGTCAATTCACCCCTCCACTTT. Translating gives CASSLRQGLVNSPLHF.

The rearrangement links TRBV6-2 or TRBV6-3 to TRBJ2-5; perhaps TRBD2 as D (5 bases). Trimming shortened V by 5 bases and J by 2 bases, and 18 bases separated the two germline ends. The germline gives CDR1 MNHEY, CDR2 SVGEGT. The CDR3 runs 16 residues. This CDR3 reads CASSENPYGVQETQYF. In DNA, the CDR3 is TGTGCCAGCAGTGAAAATCCGTACGGGGTACAAGAGACCCAGTACTTC.

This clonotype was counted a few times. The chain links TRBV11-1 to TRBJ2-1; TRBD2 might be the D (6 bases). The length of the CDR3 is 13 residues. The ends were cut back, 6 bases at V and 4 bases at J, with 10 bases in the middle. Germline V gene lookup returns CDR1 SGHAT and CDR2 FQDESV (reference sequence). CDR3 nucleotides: TGTGCCAGCAGGGCGGGGACTTACAATGAGCAGTTCTTC. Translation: CASRAGTYNEQFF.

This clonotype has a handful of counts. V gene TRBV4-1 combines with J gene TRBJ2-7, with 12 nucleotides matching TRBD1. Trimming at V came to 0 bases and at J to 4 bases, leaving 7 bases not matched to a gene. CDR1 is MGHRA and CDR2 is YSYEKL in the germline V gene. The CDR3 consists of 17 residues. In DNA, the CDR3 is TGCGCCAGCAGCCAAGATACTGGGGGACAGGGGGCTTACGAGCAGTACTTC. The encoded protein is CASSQDTGGQGAYEQYF.

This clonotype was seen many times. The CDR3, as DNA: TGTGCCAGCAGCACTTCGGGAGATTACGAGCAGTACTTC. Translation gives CASSTSGDYEQYF. The chain uses TRBV11-2 and TRBJ2-7, with a weak D call TRBD2 (6 bases). From germline, CDR1 is SGHAT and CDR2 FQNNGV. The germline V and J ends were trimmed by 5 bases and 4 bases, with 12 bases remaining between them. This CDR3 has 13 residues. Together with reference TRBV11-2 and TRBJ2-7, the CDR3 gives the full variable domain: EAGVAQSPRYKIIEKRQSVAFWCNPISGHATLYWYQQILGQGPKLLIQFQNNGVVDDSQLPKDRFSAERLKGVDSTLKIQPAKLEDSAVYLCASSTSGDYEQYFGPGTRLTVT.

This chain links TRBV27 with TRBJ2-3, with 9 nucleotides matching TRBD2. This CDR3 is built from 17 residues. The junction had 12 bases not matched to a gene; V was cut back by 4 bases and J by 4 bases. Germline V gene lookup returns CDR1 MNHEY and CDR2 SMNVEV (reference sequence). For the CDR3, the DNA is TGTGCCAGCAGTTCCTCTAGCGGGACCGGTTTCGCAGATACGCAGTATTTT. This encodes CASSSSSGTGFADTQYF.

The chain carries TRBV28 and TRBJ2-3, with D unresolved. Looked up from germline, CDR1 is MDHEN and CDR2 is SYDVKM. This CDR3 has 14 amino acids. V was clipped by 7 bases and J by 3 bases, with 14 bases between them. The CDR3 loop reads CASTPQYSTDTQYF. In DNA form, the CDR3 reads TGTGCCAGCACCCCCCAATATAGTACAGATACGCAGTATTTT.

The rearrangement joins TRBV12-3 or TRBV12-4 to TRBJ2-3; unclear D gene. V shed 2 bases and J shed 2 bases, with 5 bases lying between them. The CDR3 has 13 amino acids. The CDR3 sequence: CASSLWSTDTQYF. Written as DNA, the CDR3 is TGTGCCAGCAGTTTATGGTCCACAGATACGCAGTATTTT.

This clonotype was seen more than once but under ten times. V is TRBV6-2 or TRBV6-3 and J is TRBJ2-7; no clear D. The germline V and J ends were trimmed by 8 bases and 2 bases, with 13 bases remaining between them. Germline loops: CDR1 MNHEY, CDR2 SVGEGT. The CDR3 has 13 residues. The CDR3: CASWSAFTYEQYF. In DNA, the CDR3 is TGTGCCAGCTGGTCAGCGTTCACCTACGAGCAGTACTTC.

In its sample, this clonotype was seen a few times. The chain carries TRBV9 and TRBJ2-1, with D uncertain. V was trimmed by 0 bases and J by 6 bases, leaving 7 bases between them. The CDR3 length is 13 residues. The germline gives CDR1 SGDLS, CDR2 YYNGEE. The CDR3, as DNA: TGTGCCAGCAGCGTAGACTGGGGCAATGAGCAGTTCTTC. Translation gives CASSVDWGNEQFF.

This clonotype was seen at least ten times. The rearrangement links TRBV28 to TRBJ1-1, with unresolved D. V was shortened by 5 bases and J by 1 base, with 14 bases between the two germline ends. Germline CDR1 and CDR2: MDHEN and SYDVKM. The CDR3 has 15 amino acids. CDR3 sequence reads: CASSGGTSANTEAFF. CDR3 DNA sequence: TGTGCCAGCAGTGGCGGCACATCCGCGAACACTGAAGCTTTCTTT.

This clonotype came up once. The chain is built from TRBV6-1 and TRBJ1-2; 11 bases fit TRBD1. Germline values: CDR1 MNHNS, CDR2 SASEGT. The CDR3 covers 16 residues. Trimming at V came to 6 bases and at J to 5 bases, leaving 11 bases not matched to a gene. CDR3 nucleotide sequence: TGTGCCAGCAGCCATCCACCGGGACAGGGGGAGTATGGCTACACCTTC. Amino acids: CASSHPPGQGEYGYTF.

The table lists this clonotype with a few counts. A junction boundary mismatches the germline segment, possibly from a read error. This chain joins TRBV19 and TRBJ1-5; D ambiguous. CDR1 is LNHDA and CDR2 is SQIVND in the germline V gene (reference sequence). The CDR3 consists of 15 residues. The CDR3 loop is CASSIDGPVNQPQHF. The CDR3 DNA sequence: TGTGCCAGTAGTATAGATGGCCCCGTCAATCAGCCTCAGCATTTT.

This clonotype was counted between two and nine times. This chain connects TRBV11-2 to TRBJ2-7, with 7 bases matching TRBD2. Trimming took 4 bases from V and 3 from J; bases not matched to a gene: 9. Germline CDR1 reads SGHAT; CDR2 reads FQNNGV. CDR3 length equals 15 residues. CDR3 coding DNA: TGTGCCAGCAGCTCAATACGCGGGAGTGGCTACGAGCAGTACTTC. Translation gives CASSSIRGSGYEQYF.